This T cell receptor beta chain was retrieved from a study of shared clonotypes between healthy human individuals. The CDR3 is made up of 12 amino acids. Germline CDR1 is MNHEY and CDR2 is SVGAGI. V lost 8 bases to trimming and J lost 9 bases, with 16 bases between them. CD45RO-negative cells were positively selected for CCR7, leaving out terminally differentiated effector memory CD45RA+ cells. The donors, healthy adults who were HIV-negative, had experienced no recent acute infections or vaccinations. Original methodology: Because ImmunoSEQ provided only junction sequences with no quality scores, the filtering differed. The assay was immunoSEQ multiplex PCR, and TCRdb's table has in-frame clones only and misses some. That table is the source of V, J and clone size, and D and trimming were worked out from the DNA. The table records over 800,000 clones, around 92% of them present only once.

The V and J genes are TRBV6-5 and TRBJ1-1; TRBD1 might be the D (6 bases). This clonotype was obtained from a man in his thirties or forties in good health. Material: naive CD8+ T cells sorted from blood. The CDR3 loop is CASLGARSQAFF. The CDR3 DNA follows: TGTGCCAGCCTGGGGGCGAGGAGCCAAGCTTTCTTT.